The 9 T cell receptor beta chains listed next were all sequenced from one sample in a study of radiation and T cells in renal cell carcinoma. Profiled with immunoSEQ multiplex PCR; TCRdb holds only in-frame clones, not every one. The sample contains fewer than 150,000 clones, 88% of which appear only once. Stated time point: blood 2 weeks post-SBRT. Treatment noted: 15 Gy SBRT to primary tumor, nephrectomy 4 weeks later. The sample consisted of blood, taken from a patient whose treatment included radiotherapy and nephrectomy. The receptors were gathered from a woman aged 70-85 years with renal cell carcinoma.

This clone was detected a few times. An end of the junction does not agree with germline; a read error may underlie this. The rearrangement joins TRBV9 to TRBJ1-6; maybe TRBD1 (5 bases). CDR1 is SGDLS, CDR2 YYNGEE, per germline. This CDR3 is 15 amino acids long. CDR3 region: CASSVLGRDNSPLHF. The CDR3 DNA reads TGTGCCAGCAGCGTATTGGGCAGGGATAACTCACCCCTCCACTTT.

The chain employs TRBV10-3 and TRBJ2-7, with 12 bases identical to TRBD2. Germline CDR1 and CDR2: ENHRY and SYGVKD. V dropped 8 bases and J dropped 7; count of bases not matched to a gene: 9. This CDR3 contains 14 residues. The CDR3 region is CAIAPSGGAVEQYF. CDR3 in DNA: TGTGCCATCGCTCCTAGCGGGGGGGCCGTAGAGCAGTACTTC.

The chain combines TRBV30 with TRBJ2-7, with D perhaps matching TRBD2 (6 bases). CDR3 size: 12 residues. V was shortened by 4 bases and J by 3 bases, with 10 bases between the two germline ends. CDR1 is GTSNPN, CDR2 SVGIG, per germline (reference sequence). The CDR3 here is CAWNGGFYEQYF. In DNA form, the CDR3 reads TGTGCCTGGAACGGGGGATTCTACGAGCAGTACTTC.

The genes are TRBV30 and TRBJ1-6; D may be TRBD1 (6 bases). The CDR3 spans 16 residues. Germline V lookup: CDR1 GTSNPN, CDR2 SVGIG (reference sequence). Deletions cut 5 bases from V and 0 bases from J, with 14 bases between. The CDR3 loop reads CAWVGGASSYNSPLHF. The CDR3 bases are TGTGCCTGGGTGGGGGGCGCGAGCTCCTATAATTCACCCCTCCACTTT.

V and J are TRBV7-2 and TRBJ1-2; D uncertain. The ends were cut back, 7 bases at V and 0 bases at J, with 12 bases in the middle. CDR3 length equals 14 residues. Germline-derived CDR1 and CDR2 are SGHTA and FQGNSA. In DNA form, the CDR3 reads TGTGCCAGCAACCCCCGGACGGCTAACTATGGCTACACCTTC. Protein product: CASNPRTANYGYTF.

The rearrangement uses TRBV6-6 and TRBJ1-2; possible D gene TRBD1, 5 bases. This CDR3 spans 15 amino acids. V dropped 2 bases and J dropped 3 bases, with 13 bases sitting between them. CDR1 and CDR2 from the germline V gene are MNHNY and SVGAGI (reference sequence). The CDR3 sequence: CASSYGAGQDYGYTF. DNA for the CDR3: TGTGCCAGCAGTTACGGGGCAGGGCAGGACTATGGCTACACCTTC.

The rearrangement joins TRBV19 to TRBJ2-7, with 8 nucleotides matching TRBD1. The CDR3 has 15 residues. Germline trimming cut 5 bases from V and 0 bases from J; bases unmatched to any gene: 6. Germline CDR1 is LNHDA and CDR2 is SQIVND (reference sequence). The CDR3 nucleotides read TGTGCCAGTAGTTTTGGACAGGGACGCTCCTACGAGCAGTACTTC. The encoded protein is CASSFGQGRSYEQYF.

The chain employs TRBV7-9 and TRBJ1-1, with no clear D. Deletions cut 4 bases from V and 1 base from J, with 1 base between. Per germline, CDR1 SEHNR and CDR2 FQNEAQ (reference sequence). This CDR3 is built from 11 residues. The CDR3 here is CASSWNTEAFF. The CDR3 DNA reads as TGTGCCAGCAGCTGGAACACTGAAGCTTTCTTT.

The chain's CDR3 is CASSVVGQQETQYF. The CDR3 DNA reads as TGTGCCAGCAGCGTAGTAGGACAGCAAGAGACCCAGTACTTC. The V and J genes are TRBV9 and TRBJ2-5, with D perhaps matching TRBD1 (6 bases). Trimming removed 0 bases at V and 2 bases at J, with 8 bases between. The CDR3 totals 14 residues. The germline V gene has CDR1 SGDLS and CDR2 YYNGEE.